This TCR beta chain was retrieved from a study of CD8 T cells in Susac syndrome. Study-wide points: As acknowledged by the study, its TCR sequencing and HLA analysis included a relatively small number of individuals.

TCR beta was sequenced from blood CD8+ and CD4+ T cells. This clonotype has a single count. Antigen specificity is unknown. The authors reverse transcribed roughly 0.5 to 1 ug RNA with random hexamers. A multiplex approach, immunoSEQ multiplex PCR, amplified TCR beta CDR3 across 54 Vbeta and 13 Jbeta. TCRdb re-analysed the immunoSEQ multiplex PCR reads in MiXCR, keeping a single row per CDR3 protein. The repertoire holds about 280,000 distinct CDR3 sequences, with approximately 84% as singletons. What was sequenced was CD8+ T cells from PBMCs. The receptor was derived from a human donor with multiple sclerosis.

The CDR3 protein is CASSLLGQGELSWTQYF. In nucleotides, the CDR3 is TGTGCCAGCAGCCTTCTAGGACAGGGGGAATTGTCGTGGACCCAGTACTTC. The V call is TRBV3-1, the J call TRBJ2-5, with 10 bases lining up with TRBD1. The germline CDR1 and CDR2 sequences are LGHDT and YNNKEL (reference sequence). J lost 7 bases, V lost 4 bases, and 15 bases had no gene match. There are 17 residues in the CDR3.